The sequence of this TCR beta chain was determined in a study of T cells in Graves' hyperthyroidism and ophthalmopathy. Study summary: Peripheral blood draws took place at initial diagnosis, ahead of any treatment.

It was 10 ml of fresh peripheral blood that supplied the PBMCs. This CDR3 region has 11 residues. CDR1 is DFQATT and CDR2 is SNEGSKA in the germline V gene (reference sequence). V lost 3 bases, J lost 2 bases, and 4 bases lay in between. The investigators amplified TCR beta CDR3 regions from RNA transcripts. The TCR CDR3 was amplified in a first-round RT-PCR using the HTBI primer set. MiXCR was run by TCRdb on the multiplex PCR reads, yielding one entry per CDR3 protein. The sample holds nearly 600,000 distinct CDR3 sequences, over 11% seen once. Only a few counts were recorded for this clonotype. Its matching antigen is unknown. The study, taken as a whole, reports: A model using 13 V-J features told ophthalmopathy apart from stable hyperthyroidism. The model identified upcoming ophthalmopathy a median around 7.1 months ahead of onset.

This TCR derives from a woman aged 25 to 45 with Graves' hyperthyroidism that later progressed to Graves' ophthalmopathy. The chain recombines TRBV20-1 with TRBJ1-2; no firm D call. Sequenced sample: blood. The CDR3 bases are TGCAGTGCTAGCATAAACTATGGCTACACCTTC. This sequence encodes CSASINYGYTF.